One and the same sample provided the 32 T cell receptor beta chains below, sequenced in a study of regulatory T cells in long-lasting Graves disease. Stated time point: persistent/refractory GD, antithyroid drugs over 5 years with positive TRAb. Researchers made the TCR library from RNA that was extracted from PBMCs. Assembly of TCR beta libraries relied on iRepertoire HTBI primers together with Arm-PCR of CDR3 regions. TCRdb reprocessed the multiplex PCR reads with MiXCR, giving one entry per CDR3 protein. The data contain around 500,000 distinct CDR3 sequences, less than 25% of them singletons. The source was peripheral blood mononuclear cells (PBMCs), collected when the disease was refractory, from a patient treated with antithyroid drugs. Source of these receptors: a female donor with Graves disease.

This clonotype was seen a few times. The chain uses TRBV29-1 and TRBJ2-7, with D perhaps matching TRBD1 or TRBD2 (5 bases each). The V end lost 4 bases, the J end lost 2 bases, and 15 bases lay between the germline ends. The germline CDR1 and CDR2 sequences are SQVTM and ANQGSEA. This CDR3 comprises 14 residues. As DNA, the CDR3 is TGCAGCGTTGGAGTATTGGGGGTTACCTACGAGCAGTACTTC. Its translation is CSVGVLGVTYEQYF.

The CDR3 DNA reads as TGTGCCAGCACCCCCCCCGGGACAGTAAATTCACCCCTCCACTTT. It specifies CASTPPGTVNSPLHF. The chain employs TRBV6-1 and TRBJ1-6, with 7 bases that match TRBD1. The CDR3 spans 15 residues. The germline V gene has CDR1 MNHNS and CDR2 SASEGT. Unmatched junction bases numbered 10, after V lost 7 bases and J lost 7 bases.

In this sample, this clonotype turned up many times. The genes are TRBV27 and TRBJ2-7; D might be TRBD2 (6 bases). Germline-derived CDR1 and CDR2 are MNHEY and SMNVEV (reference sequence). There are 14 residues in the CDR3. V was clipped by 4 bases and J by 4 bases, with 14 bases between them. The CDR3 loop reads CASSYSAGPYEQYF. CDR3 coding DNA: TGTGCCAGCAGTTACTCAGCGGGTCCGTACGAGCAGTACTTC.

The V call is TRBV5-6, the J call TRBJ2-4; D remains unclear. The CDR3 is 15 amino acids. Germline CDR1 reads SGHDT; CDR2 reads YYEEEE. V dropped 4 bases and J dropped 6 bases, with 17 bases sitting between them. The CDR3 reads CASSTPAKGSNIQYF. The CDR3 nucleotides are TGTGCCAGCAGCACGCCCGCTAAGGGCTCAAACATTCAGTACTTC.

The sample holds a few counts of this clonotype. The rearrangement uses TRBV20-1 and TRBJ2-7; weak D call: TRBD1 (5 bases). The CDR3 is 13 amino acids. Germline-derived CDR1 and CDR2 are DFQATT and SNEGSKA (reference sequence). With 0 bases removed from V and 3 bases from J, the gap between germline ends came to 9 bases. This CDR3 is CSARDPQGYEQYF. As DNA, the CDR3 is TGCAGTGCTAGAGATCCCCAGGGCTACGAGCAGTACTTC.

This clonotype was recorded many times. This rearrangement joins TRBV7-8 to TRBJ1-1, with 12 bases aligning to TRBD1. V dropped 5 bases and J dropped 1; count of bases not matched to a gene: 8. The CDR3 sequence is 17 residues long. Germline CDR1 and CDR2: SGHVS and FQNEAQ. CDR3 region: CASSPGTGGAGNTEAFF. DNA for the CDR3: TGTGCCAGCAGCCCGGGGACAGGGGGCGCGGGGAACACTGAAGCTTTCTTT.

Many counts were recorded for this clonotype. CDR3 sequence: CASSYSPGQEREQYF. CDR3 sequence (DNA): TGTGCCAGCAGTTATTCCCCGGGACAGGAACGCGAGCAGTACTTC. The chain couples TRBV6-5 to TRBJ2-7; 8 nucleotides align to TRBD1. J gave up 6 bases and V 3 bases, and 10 bases lay outside the gene matches. The CDR3 runs 15 residues. Germline V lookup: CDR1 MNHEY, CDR2 SVGAGI.

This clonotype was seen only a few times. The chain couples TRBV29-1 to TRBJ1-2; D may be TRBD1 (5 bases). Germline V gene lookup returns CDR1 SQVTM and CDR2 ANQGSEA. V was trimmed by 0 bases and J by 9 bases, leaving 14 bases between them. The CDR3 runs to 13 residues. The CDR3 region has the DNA TGCAGCGTTGAAGATCCCGGGACCCCGAGCTACACCTTC. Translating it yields CSVEDPGTPSYTF.

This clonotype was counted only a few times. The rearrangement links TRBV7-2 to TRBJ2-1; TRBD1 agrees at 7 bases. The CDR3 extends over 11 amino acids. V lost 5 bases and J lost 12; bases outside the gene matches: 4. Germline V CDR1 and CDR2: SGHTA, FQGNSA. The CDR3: CASSPGTAQFF. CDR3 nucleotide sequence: TGTGCCAGCAGCCCCGGGACAGCGCAGTTCTTC.

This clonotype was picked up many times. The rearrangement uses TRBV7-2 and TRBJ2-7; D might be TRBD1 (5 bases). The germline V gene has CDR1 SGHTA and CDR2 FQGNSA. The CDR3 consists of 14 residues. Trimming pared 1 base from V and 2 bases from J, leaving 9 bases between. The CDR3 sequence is CASSLVQGTYEQYF. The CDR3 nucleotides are TGTGCCAGCAGCTTAGTCCAGGGAACCTACGAGCAGTACTTC.

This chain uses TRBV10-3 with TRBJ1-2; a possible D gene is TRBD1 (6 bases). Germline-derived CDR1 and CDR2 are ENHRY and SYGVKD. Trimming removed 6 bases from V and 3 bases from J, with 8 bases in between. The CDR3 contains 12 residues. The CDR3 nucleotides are TGTGCCATCAGCCCAGGGGACTATGGCTACACCTTC. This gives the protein CAISPGDYGYTF.

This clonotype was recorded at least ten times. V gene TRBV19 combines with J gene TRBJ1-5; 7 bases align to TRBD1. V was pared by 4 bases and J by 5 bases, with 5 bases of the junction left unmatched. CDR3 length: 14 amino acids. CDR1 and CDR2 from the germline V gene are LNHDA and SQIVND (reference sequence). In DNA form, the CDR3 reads TGTGCCAGTAGTACCCGGACAGGCTATCAGCCCCAGCATTTT. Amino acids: CASSTRTGYQPQHF.

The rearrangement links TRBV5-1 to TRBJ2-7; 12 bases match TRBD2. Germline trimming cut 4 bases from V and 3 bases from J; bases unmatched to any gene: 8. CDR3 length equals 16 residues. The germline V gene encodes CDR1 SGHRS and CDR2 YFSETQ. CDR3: CASSARLAGDNYEQYF. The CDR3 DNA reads TGCGCCAGCAGCGCCCGACTAGCGGGAGATAACTACGAGCAGTACTTC.

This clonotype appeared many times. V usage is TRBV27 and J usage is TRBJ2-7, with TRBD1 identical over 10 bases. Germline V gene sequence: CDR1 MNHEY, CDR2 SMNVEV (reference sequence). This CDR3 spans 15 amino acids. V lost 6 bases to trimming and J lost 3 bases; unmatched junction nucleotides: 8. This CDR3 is CASSKGTGAFYEQYF. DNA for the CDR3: TGTGCCAGCAGCAAAGGGACAGGGGCCTTCTACGAGCAGTACTTC.

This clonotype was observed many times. The CDR3 region is CASSFFGRGIQETQYF. CDR3 sequence (DNA): TGTGCCAGCAGCTTCTTCGGCAGGGGGATACAAGAGACCCAGTACTTC. The chain carries TRBV5-6 and TRBJ2-5; 7 bases align to TRBD1. In germline, CDR1 is SGHDT, CDR2 YYEEEE. V lost 2 bases, J lost 2 bases, and 9 bases stayed unmatched. CDR3 length equals 16 residues.

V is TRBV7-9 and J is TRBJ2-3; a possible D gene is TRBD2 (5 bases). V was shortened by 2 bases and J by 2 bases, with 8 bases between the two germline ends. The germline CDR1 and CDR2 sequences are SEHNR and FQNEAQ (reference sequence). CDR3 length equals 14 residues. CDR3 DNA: TGTGCCAGCAGCTTACAAGCGGACACAGATACGCAGTATTTT. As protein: CASSLQADTDTQYF. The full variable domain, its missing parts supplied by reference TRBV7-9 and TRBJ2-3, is DTGVSQNPRHKITKRGQNVTFRCDPISEHNRLYWYRQTLGQGPEFLTYFQNEAQLEKSRLLSDRFSAERPKGSFSTLEIQRTEQGDSAMYLCASSLQADTDTQYFGPGTRLTVL.

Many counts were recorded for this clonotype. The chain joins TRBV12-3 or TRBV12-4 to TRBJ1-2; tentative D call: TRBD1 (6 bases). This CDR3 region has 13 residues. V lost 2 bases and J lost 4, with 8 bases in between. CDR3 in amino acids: CASSLRGAYGYTF. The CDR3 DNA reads TGTGCCAGCAGTTTACGGGGGGCCTATGGCTACACCTTC.

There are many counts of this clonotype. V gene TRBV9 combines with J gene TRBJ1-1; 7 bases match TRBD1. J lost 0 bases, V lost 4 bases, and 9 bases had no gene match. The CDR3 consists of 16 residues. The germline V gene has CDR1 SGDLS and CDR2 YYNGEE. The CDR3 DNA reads TGTGCCAGCAGCCCTCGGACAGGCGGGATGAACACTGAAGCTTTCTTT. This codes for CASSPRTGGMNTEAFF. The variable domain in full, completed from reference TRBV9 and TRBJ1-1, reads DSGVTQTPKHLITATGQRVTLRCSPRSGDLSVYWYQQSLDQGLQFLIQYYNGEERAKGNILERFSAQQFPDLHSELNLSSLELGDSALYFCASSPRTGGMNTEAFFGQGTRLTVV.

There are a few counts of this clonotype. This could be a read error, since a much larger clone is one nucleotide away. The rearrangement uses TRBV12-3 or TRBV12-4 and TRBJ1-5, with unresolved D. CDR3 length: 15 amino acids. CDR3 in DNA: TGTGCGGATTGGAGGAATACTTTCCGCAATCAGTCCCAGCATTTT. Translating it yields CADWRNTFRNQSQHF.

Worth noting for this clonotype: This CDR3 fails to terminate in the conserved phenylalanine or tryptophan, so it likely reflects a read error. This CDR3 is CASSGGPYEQYL. The CDR3 DNA follows: TGTGCCAGCAGTGGGGGGCCCTACGAGCAGTACCTC. V and J are TRBV7-2 and TRBJ2-7; D tentatively fits TRBD1 or TRBD2 (6 bases each). Between the trimmed V and J ends, which lost 6 bases and 2 bases, there was a span of 8 bases. CDR1 and CDR2 from the germline V gene are SGHTA and FQGNSA. The CDR3 spans 12 residues.

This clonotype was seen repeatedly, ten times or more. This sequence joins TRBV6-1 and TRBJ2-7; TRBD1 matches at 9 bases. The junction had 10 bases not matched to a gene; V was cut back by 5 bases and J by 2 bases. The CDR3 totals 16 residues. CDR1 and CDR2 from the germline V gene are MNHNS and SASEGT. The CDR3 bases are TGTGCCAGCAGTAAACAGGGGGCCCACACCCCCTACGAGCAGTACTTC. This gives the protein CASSKQGAHTPYEQYF.

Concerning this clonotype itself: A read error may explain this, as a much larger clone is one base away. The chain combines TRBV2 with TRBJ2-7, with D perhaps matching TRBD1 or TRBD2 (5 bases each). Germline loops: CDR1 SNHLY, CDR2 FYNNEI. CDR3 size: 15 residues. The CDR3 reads CASWDQRWVVYEQHF. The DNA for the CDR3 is TGTGCCAGCTGGGACCAGCGTTGGGTAGTTTACGAGCAGCACTTC.

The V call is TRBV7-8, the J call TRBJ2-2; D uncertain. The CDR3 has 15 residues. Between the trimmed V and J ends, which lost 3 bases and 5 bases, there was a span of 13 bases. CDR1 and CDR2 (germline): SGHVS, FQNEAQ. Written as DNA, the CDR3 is TGTGCCAGCAGCTTCTGGGGATCGGGTACCGGGGAGCTGTTTTTT. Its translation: CASSFWGSGTGELFF. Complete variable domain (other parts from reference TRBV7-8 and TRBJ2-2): GAGVSQSPRYKVAKRGQDVALRCDPISGHVSLFWYQQALGQGPEFLTYFQNEAQLDKSGLPSDRFFAERPEGSVSTLKIQRTQQEDSAVYLCASSFWGSGTGELFFGEGSRLTVL.

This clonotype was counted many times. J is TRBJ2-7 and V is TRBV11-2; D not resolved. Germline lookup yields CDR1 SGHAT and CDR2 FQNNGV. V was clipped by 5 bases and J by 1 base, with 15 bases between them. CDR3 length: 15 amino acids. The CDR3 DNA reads TGTGCCAGCAGCCTCAACGGGTACTCATCCTACGAGCAGTACTTC. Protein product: CASSLNGYSSYEQYF.

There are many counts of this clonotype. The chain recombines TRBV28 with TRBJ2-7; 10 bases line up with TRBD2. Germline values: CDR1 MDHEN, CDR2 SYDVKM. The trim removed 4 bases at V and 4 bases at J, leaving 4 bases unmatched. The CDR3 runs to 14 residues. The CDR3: CASSYSGRTYEQYF. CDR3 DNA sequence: TGTGCCAGCAGTTATAGCGGGAGGACGTACGAGCAGTACTTC.

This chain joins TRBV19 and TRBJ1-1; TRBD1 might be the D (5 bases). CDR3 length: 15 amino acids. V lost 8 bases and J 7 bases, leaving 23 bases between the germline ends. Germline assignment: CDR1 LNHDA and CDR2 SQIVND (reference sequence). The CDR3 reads CASGFVGTGTGEAFF. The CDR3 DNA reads TGTGCCAGTGGGTTCGTGGGTACGGGTACAGGTGAAGCTTTCTTT. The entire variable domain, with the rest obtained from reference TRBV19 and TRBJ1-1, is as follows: DGGITQSPKYLFRKEGQNVTLSCEQNLNHDAMYWYRQDPGQGLRLIYYSQIVNDFQKGDIAEGYSVSREKKESFPLTVTSAQKNPTAFYLCASGFVGTGTGEAFFGQGTRLTVV.

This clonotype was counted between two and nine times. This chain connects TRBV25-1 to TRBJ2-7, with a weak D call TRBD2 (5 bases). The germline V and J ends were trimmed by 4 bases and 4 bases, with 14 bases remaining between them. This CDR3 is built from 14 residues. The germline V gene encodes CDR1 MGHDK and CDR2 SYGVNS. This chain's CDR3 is CASSVSGSIYEQYF. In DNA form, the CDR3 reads TGTGCCAGCAGTGTTTCGGGATCCATATACGAGCAGTACTTC.

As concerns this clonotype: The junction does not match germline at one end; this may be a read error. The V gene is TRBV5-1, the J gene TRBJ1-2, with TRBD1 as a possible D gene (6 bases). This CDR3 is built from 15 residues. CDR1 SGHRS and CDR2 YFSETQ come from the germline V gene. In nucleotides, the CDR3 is TGTGCCAGCAGCTTCGACGGGGGCGCGGACTATGGCTACACCTTC. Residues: CASSFDGGADYGYTF.

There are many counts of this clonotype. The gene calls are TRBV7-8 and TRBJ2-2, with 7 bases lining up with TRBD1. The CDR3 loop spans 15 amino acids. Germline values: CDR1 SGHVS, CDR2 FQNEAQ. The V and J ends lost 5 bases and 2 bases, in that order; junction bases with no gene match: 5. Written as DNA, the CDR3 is TGTGCCAGCAGCATGGGACAGCCAAACACCGGGGAGCTGTTTTTT. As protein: CASSMGQPNTGELFF. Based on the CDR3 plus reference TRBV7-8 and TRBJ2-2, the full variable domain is GAGVSQSPRYKVAKRGQDVALRCDPISGHVSLFWYQQALGQGPEFLTYFQNEAQLDKSGLPSDRFFAERPEGSVSTLKIQRTQQEDSAVYLCASSMGQPNTGELFFGEGSRLTVL.

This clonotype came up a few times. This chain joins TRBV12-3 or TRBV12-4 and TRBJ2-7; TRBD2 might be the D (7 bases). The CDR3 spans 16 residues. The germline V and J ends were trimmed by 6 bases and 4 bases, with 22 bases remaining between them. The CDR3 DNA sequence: TGTGCCAGCAGCCCGTGGGGGCTAGCGGATGATTACGAGCAGTACTTC. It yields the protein CASSPWGLADDYEQYF.

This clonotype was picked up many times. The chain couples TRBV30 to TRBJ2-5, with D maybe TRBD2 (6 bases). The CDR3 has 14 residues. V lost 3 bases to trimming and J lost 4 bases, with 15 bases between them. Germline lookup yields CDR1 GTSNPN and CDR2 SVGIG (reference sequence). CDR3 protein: CAWRPRGLGETQYF. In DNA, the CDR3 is TGTGCCTGGAGGCCCCGGGGGTTGGGAGAGACCCAGTACTTC.

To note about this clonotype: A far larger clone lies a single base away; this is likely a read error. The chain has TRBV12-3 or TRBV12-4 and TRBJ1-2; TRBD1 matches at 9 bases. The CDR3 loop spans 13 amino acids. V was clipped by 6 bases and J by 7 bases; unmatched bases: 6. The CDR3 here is CASSPDRGCGYTF. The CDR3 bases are TGTGCCAGCAGCCCGGACAGGGGCTGTGGCTACACCTTC.